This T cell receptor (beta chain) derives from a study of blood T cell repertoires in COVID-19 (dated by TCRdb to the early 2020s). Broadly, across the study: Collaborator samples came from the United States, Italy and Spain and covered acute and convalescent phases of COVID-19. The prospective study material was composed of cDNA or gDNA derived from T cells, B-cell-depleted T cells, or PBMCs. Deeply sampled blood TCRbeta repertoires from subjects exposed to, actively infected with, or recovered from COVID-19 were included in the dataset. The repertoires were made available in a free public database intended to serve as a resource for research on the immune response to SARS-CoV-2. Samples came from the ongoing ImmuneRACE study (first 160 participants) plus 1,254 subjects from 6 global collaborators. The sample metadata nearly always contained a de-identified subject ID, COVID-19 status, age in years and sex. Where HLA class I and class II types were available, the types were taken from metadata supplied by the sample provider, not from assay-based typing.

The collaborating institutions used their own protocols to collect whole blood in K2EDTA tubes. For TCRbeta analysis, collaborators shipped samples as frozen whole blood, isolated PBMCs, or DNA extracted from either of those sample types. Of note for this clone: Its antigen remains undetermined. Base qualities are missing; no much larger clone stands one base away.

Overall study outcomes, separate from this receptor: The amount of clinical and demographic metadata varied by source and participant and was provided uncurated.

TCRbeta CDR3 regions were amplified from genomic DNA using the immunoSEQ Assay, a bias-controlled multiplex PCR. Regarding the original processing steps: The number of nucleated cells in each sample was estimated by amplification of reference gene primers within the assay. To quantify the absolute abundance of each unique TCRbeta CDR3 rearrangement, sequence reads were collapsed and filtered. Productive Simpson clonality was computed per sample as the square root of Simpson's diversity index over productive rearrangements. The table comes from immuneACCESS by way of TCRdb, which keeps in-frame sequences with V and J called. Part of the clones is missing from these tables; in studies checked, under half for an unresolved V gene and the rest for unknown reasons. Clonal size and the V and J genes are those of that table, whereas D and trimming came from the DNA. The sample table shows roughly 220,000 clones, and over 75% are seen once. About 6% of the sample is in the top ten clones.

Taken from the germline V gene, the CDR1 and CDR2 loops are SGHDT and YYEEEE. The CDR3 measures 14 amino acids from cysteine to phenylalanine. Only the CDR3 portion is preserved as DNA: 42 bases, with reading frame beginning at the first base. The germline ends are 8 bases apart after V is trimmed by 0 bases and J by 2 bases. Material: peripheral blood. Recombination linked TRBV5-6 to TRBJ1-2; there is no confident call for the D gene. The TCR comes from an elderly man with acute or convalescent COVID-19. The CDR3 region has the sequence CASSLVGQNYGYTF. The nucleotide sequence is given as TGTGCCAGCAGCTTGGTTGGTCAGAACTATGGCTACACCTTC.